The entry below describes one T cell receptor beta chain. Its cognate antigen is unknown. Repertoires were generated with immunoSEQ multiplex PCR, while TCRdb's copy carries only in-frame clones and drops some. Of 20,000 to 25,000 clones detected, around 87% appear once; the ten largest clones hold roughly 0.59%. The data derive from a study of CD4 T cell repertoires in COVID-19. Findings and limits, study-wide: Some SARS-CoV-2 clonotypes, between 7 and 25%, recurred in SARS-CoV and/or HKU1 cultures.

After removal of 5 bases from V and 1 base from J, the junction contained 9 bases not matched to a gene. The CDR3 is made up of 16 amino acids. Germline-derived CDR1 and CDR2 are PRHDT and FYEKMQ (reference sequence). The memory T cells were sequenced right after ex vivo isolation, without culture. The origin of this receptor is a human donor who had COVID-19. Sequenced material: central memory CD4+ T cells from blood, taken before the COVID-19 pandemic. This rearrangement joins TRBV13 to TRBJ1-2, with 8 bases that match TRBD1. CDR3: CASSRRQGSINYGYTF. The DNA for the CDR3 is TGTGCCAGCAGCCGACGACAGGGGTCCATTAACTATGGCTACACCTTC.